This T cell receptor beta chain was retrieved from a study of monozygotic twins with inflammatory bowel disease. The CDR3 sequence is 13 residues long. Germline lookup yields CDR1 LNHNV and CDR2 YYDKDF (reference sequence). General study findings and limits: The data did not back a single strong IBD-associated clonotype or signal.

Starting material for each TCR library was roughly 3,300 ng of total RNA. One entry per CDR3 protein, without DNA, is what TCRdb gives after re-calling the 5' RACE reads. This sample contains around 400,000 distinct CDR3 sequences. For this clonotype: What it recognizes is unknown.

This receptor was identified in a human donor with ulcerative colitis or Crohn's disease, or a healthy co-twin of an affected twin (not recorded which). The chain is built from TRBV15 and TRBJ2-2. The sample taken for sequencing was blood. The CDR3 loop is CATKMILDGELFF.